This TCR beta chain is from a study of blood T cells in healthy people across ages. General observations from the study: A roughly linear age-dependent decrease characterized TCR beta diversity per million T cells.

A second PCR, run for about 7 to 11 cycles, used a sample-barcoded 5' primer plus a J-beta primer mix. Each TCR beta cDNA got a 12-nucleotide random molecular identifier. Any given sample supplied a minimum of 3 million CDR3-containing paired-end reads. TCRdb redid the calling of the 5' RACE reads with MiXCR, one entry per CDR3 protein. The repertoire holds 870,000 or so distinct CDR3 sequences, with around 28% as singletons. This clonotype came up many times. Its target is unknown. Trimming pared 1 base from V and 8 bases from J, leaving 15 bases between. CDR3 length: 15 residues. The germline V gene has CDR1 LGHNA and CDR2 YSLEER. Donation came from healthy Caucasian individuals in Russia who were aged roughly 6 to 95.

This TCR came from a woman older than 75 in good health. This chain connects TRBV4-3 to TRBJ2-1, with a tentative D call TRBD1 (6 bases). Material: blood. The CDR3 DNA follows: TGCGCCAGCAGCCAAGTACAGGGCCCGGGGCATGAGCAGTTCTTC. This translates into CASSQVQGPGHEQFF.